Below are 27 T cell receptor beta chains sequenced from a single sample in a study of blood T cell repertoires in COVID-19. The assay was immunoSEQ multiplex PCR, and TCRdb's table has in-frame clones only and misses some. The sample lists some 490,000 clones, 75% to 90% occurring once. Source material: peripheral blood. The receptors originated from a human donor in a cohort sampled during active COVID-19.

Here the CDR3 DNA reads TGTGCCAGCAGAACCGGGACTAGCGGGACCTACAATGAGCAGTTCTTC. It is translated as CASRTGTSGTYNEQFF. The rearrangement uses TRBV5-4 and TRBJ2-1, with TRBD2 matching over 13 bases. There are 16 residues in the CDR3. Trimming cost V 5 bases and J 2 bases; bases outside gene matches: 4. Germline CDR1 and CDR2: SGHNT and YYREEE (reference sequence).

The chain carries TRBV4-3 and TRBJ2-3, with 11 bases identical to TRBD2. Losses at the gene ends were 1 base for V and 0 bases for J; bases not matched to a gene: 6. CDR1 is LGHNA, CDR2 YSLEER, per germline. The length of the CDR3 is 18 residues. The CDR3: CASSQGSGRATSTDTQYF. CDR3 DNA: TGCGCCAGCAGCCAAGGTAGCGGGAGGGCCACTAGCACAGATACGCAGTATTTT.

This clone has only one observation. This chain uses TRBV11-3 with TRBJ2-2, with D possibly being TRBD2 (5 bases). This CDR3 has 13 amino acids. CDR1 and CDR2 (germline): SGHNT, YENEEA. Trimming took 5 bases from V and 14 from J, leaving 18 bases between them. Here the CDR3 reads CASSPESGRDLFF. CDR3 DNA sequence: TGTGCCAGCAGCCCGGAAAGTGGGAGAGACCTGTTTTTT.

The sample holds one count of this clone. The chain uses TRBV7-8 and TRBJ2-2; 9 bases map to TRBD1. The CDR3 has 16 residues. With 10 bases clipped from V and 0 bases from J, the junction kept 9 bases outside the gene matches. Germline-derived CDR1 and CDR2 are SGHVS and FQNEAQ. In DNA form, the CDR3 reads TGTGCCACCCAGATTAGACAGGGGGCGAACACCGGGGAGCTGTTTTTT. This encodes CATQIRQGANTGELFF.

This chain uses TRBV18 with TRBJ1-2; 7 bases match TRBD1. This CDR3 is built from 14 residues. With V trimmed by 0 bases and J by 6 bases, 4 bases remained unmatched. The V gene's germline CDR1 is KGHSH and CDR2 LQKENI. The CDR3 here is CASSPPDRVNGYTF. The CDR3 DNA sequence: TGTGCCAGCTCACCACCTGACAGGGTAAATGGCTACACCTTC.

With respect to this clone: The same CDR3 arises from other DNA sequences in this sample as well. V usage is TRBV5-4 and J usage is TRBJ1-4, with D unresolved. This CDR3 region has 13 residues. Looked up from germline, CDR1 is SGHNT and CDR2 is YYREEE (reference sequence). The V end lost 0 bases, the J end lost 4 bases, and 4 bases lay between the germline ends. The CDR3 spells CASSLAGNEKLFF. CDR3 nucleotide sequence: TGTGCCAGCAGCTTGGCCGGTAATGAAAAACTGTTTTTT.

The chain carries TRBV5-4 and TRBJ1-2; D uncertain. Germline lookup yields CDR1 SGHNT and CDR2 YYREEE (reference sequence). Between the trimmed V and J ends, which lost 4 bases and 1 base, there was a span of 11 bases. This CDR3 has 14 amino acids. The CDR3 sequence is CASSPEVFNYGYTF. The CDR3 nucleotides read TGTGCCAGCAGCCCCGAGGTATTTAACTATGGCTACACCTTC.

The chain has TRBV3-1 (or the pseudogene TRBV3-2) and TRBJ1-1, with 7 bases aligning to TRBD1. The CDR3 extends over 16 amino acids. CDR1 and CDR2 (germline): LGHDT, YNNKEL (reference sequence). The trim removed 3 bases at V and 5 bases at J, leaving 12 bases unmatched. CDR3 in amino acids: CASSHPTGVNRTEAFF. The CDR3 DNA sequence: TGTGCCAGCAGCCATCCAACAGGGGTGAATCGGACTGAAGCTTTCTTT.

The gene calls are TRBV7-9 and TRBJ2-1; TRBD2 matches at 7 bases. V lost 3 bases and J lost 0; bases outside the gene matches: 2. CDR1 is SEHNR and CDR2 is FQNEAQ in the germline V gene (reference sequence). The CDR3 contains 15 residues. The DNA for the CDR3 is TGTGCCAGCAGCTTCGGCGGGAGCTCCTACAATGAGCAGTTCTTC. Amino acid sequence: CASSFGGSSYNEQFF.

This clone was seen only a few times. The V and J genes are TRBV14 and TRBJ2-2; maybe TRBD2 (6 bases). Germline V gene lookup returns CDR1 SGHDN and CDR2 FVKESK. The CDR3 runs to 16 residues. With 4 bases removed from V and 4 bases from J, the gap between germline ends came to 16 bases. The chain's CDR3 is CASSRRLLASTGELFF. The CDR3 nucleotides are TGTGCCAGCAGCCGACGACTCCTAGCGAGCACCGGGGAGCTGTTTTTT.

In regard to this clone: A junction end diverges from the germline sequence, so it may reflect a read error. The chain is built from TRBV10-2 and TRBJ2-7, with 10 positions matching TRBD1. The length of the CDR3 is 15 residues. Per the germline V gene, CDR1 is WSHSY and CDR2 is SAAADI. CDR3 bases: TGCGCCAGCAGTGATTGGACAGGGGGGTCCTCCGAGCAGTACTTC. Its protein product is CASSDWTGGSSEQYF.

This chain connects TRBV5-4 to TRBJ1-5; 7 bases match TRBD1. This CDR3 contains 13 residues. Germline V gene lookup returns CDR1 SGHNT and CDR2 YYREEE (reference sequence). J gave up 5 bases and V 10 bases, and 9 bases lay outside the gene matches. The CDR3 DNA sequence: TGTGCCGTGGGGCAGGGGGGTGATCAGCCCCAGCATTTT. This translates into CAVGQGGDQPQHF.

There are a few counts of this clone. The chain joins TRBV9 to TRBJ2-6; tentatively, D is TRBD2 (6 bases). This CDR3 comprises 16 residues. Trimming cost V 0 bases and J 0 bases, with 7 bases left between them. CDR1 is SGDLS, CDR2 YYNGEE, per germline. Written as DNA, the CDR3 is TGTGCCAGCAGCGTAGTGGGGGGCTCTGGGGCCAACGTCCTGACTTTC. It encodes CASSVVGGSGANVLTF.

This clone was picked up many times. The gene calls are TRBV19 and TRBJ1-5; the D gene is possibly TRBD1 (6 bases). Trimming cost V 7 bases and J 7 bases, with 11 bases left between them. The CDR3 is made up of 12 amino acids. Looked up from germline, CDR1 is LNHDA and CDR2 is SQIVND (reference sequence). CDR3 in amino acids: CASNRVRQPQHF. For the CDR3, the DNA is TGTGCCAGTAACAGGGTCCGGCAGCCCCAGCATTTT.

This clone was recorded once. V is TRBV7-2 and J is TRBJ2-7; TRBD2 agrees at 7 bases. Unmatched junction bases numbered 9, after V lost 2 bases and J lost 5 bases. Germline CDR1 SGHTA, CDR2 FQGNSA. The CDR3 is 15 amino acids. The CDR3 loop is CASSLLSGIGDEQYF. The CDR3 nucleotides read TGTGCCAGCAGCTTATTGAGCGGGATCGGCGACGAGCAGTACTTC. Complete variable domain (other parts from reference TRBV7-2 and TRBJ2-7): GAGVSQSPSNKVTEKGKDVELRCDPISGHTALYWYRQSLGQGLEFLIYFQGNSAPDKSGLPSDRFSAERTGGSVSTLTIQRTQQEDSAVYLCASSLLSGIGDEQYFGPGTRLTVT.

The J gene is TRBJ2-7, the V gene TRBV7-8; 13 bases are shared with TRBD2. The CDR3 has 15 residues. The germline V gene encodes CDR1 SGHVS and CDR2 FQNEAQ. V shed 5 bases and J 4 bases; nucleotides not matched to a gene: 5. The CDR3 nucleotides are TGTGCCAGCAGCACCGGGACTAGCGGGATATACGAGCAGTACTTC. Its translation is CASSTGTSGIYEQYF.

The V call is TRBV6-5, the J call TRBJ1-6, with TRBD1 matching 8 bases. J gave up 10 bases and V 4 bases, and 6 bases lay outside the gene matches. The CDR3 has 14 amino acids. From germline, CDR1 is MNHEY and CDR2 SVGAGI. The CDR3 spells CASSSTGVGSPLHF. In DNA form, the CDR3 reads TGTGCCAGCAGTTCGACAGGGGTAGGATCACCCCTCCACTTT.

CDR3 in amino acids: CATSRKEGARGYTF. CDR3 coding DNA: TGTGCCACCAGCAGAAAAGAGGGGGCAAGGGGCTACACCTTC. The chain combines TRBV15 with TRBJ1-2; TRBD1 matches 7 bases. The length of the CDR3 is 14 residues. Germline CDR1 is LNHNV and CDR2 is YYDKDF (reference sequence). After removal of 2 bases from V and 8 bases from J, the junction contained 8 bases not matched to a gene.

The chain links TRBV27 to TRBJ2-7, with D perhaps TRBD2 (6 bases). The germline V and J ends were trimmed by 5 bases and 9 bases, with 26 bases remaining between them. CDR3 length: 16 amino acids. Germline assignment: CDR1 MNHEY and CDR2 SMNVEV (reference sequence). The CDR3 region has the DNA TGTGCCAGCAGTCTCTCCTCTGGCGGGATGTCAACGGTGCAGTACTTC. It translates to CASSLSSGGMSTVQYF.

This clone was picked up a small number of times. The chain is built from TRBV7-9 and TRBJ2-7; tentatively, D is TRBD2 (6 bases). With 4 bases removed from V and 3 bases from J, the gap between germline ends came to 13 bases. Per the germline V gene, CDR1 is SEHNR and CDR2 is FQNEAQ (reference sequence). This CDR3 is built from 14 residues. The CDR3 region is CASSSSGTYYEQYF. The CDR3 DNA sequence: TGTGCCAGCAGCTCCTCCGGGACTTACTACGAGCAGTACTTC.

This clone was seen a handful of times. The rearrangement joins TRBV10-2 to TRBJ1-2; no definite D call. Germline CDR1 and CDR2: WSHSY and SAAADI. With 2 bases removed from V and 7 bases from J, the gap between germline ends came to 11 bases. The CDR3 contains 13 residues. CDR3 loop: CASSEGSGSGYTF. CDR3 DNA: TGCGCCAGCAGTGAGGGCAGCGGGAGTGGCTACACCTTC.

The rearrangement links TRBV4-3 to TRBJ2-1; 8 bases fit TRBD1. V shed 4 bases and J 1 base; nucleotides not matched to a gene: 6. Germline loops: CDR1 LGHNA, CDR2 YSLEER. The CDR3 is 16 amino acids. The CDR3 region is CASSRFQGASYNEQFF. CDR3 in DNA: TGCGCCAGCAGCCGTTTTCAGGGGGCTTCCTACAATGAGCAGTTCTTC.

This clone has only one observation. The chain recombines TRBV5-4 with TRBJ2-1; 9 positions agree with TRBD2. The CDR3 sequence is 16 residues long. Per germline, CDR1 SGHNT and CDR2 YYREEE (reference sequence). With 3 bases clipped from V and 5 bases from J, the junction kept 9 bases outside the gene matches. The CDR3 DNA reads as TGTGCCAGCAGCTCCGTGACTAGCGGCCCGGACAATGAGCAGTTCTTC. It yields the protein CASSSVTSGPDNEQFF.

The chain's CDR3 is CASSPTGGGQPQHF. In DNA, the CDR3 is TGTGCCAGCAGTCCGACAGGGGGCGGTCAGCCCCAGCATTTT. The chain recombines TRBV27 with TRBJ1-5, with 10 bases matching TRBD1. The CDR3 runs to 14 residues. Germline CDR1 is MNHEY and CDR2 is SMNVEV (reference sequence). Trimming at V came to 5 bases and at J to 6 bases, leaving 4 bases not matched to a gene.

The chain recombines TRBV15 with TRBJ1-5; tentative D call: TRBD1 (6 bases). Germline CDR1 LNHNV, CDR2 YYDKDF (reference sequence). V lost 0 bases, J lost 2 bases, and 11 bases lay in between. The CDR3 is made up of 16 amino acids. The CDR3: CATSRDLGHGNQPQHF. CDR3 bases: TGTGCCACCAGCAGAGATCTGGGACATGGCAATCAGCCCCAGCATTTT.

J is TRBJ2-4 and V is TRBV7-9; TRBD2 agrees at 10 bases. The V and J ends lost 3 bases and 7 bases, in that order; junction bases with no gene match: 3. The CDR3 is made up of 14 amino acids. Germline V CDR1 and CDR2: SEHNR, FQNEAQ (reference sequence). CDR3 sequence (DNA): TGTGCCAGCAGCTTTTCTAGCGGGAGTAACATTCAGTACTTC. Translating gives CASSFSSGSNIQYF.

This clone was detected ten times or more. The chain joins TRBV6-2 or TRBV6-3 to TRBJ2-7; 13 bases line up with TRBD2. The CDR3 spans 15 residues. Losses at the gene ends were 5 bases for V and 4 bases for J; bases not matched to a gene: 5. Looked up from germline, CDR1 is MNHEY and CDR2 is SVGEGT. CDR3 nucleotides: TGTGCCAGCAGTCGGTGGACTAGCGGGAGTTACGAGCAGTACTTC. Translation gives CASSRWTSGSYEQYF.